This TCR beta chain was retrieved from a study of cytomegalovirus exposure and HLA in healthy donors. Findings of the study overall: In an earlier analysis, in 620 or so donors, most V segments appeared productive either ~90% or ~30% of the time. HLA allele associations emerged for roughly 17,000 TCR beta sequences in a later analysis, at 0.05 false discovery rate.

The CDR3 length is 16 residues. J gave up 8 bases and V 1 base, and 6 bases lay outside the gene matches. CDR1 is KGHSH, CDR2 LQKENI, per germline. A note on this clone: Its antigen is unidentified.

The PCR contained 60 Vbeta and 13 Jbeta primers. Clones were read by immunoSEQ multiplex PCR, and TCRdb kept only the in-frame ones, dropping some. The sample shows some 140,000 clones, roughly 80% of them seen only once. The TCR sequence derives from a woman aged 45 to 65 in good health and CMV-seropositive. The specimen was PBMCs. The chain joins TRBV18 to TRBJ1-6, with 9 nucleotides matching TRBD1. CDR3 DNA: TGTGCCAGCTCACCACTGGACAGGGGAAGGGATTCACCCCTCCACTTT. Amino acid sequence: CASSPLDRGRDSPLHF.